This TCR beta chain was recovered during a study of identical twins. General study results and limits: Zero-insertion findings could be partly confounded by invariant cells (MAIT and iNKT cells).

This clonotype appeared a few times. Antigen specificity is unknown. Everyone who gave samples was a healthy Caucasian. Addition of a universal primer site occurred through template switching, and cDNA carried unique molecular identifiers. Each CDR3 protein is one row after TCRdb ran MiXCR on the 5' RACE reads. The sample has over 200,000 distinct CDR3 sequences, 9.4% seen once. V was clipped by 0 bases and J by 15 bases, with 18 bases between them. Germline V gives CDR1 SEHNR, CDR2 FQNEAQ (reference sequence). The CDR3 is 14 residues long. This clonotype was obtained from a woman between 18 and 29 years old in good health. Material for sequencing was memory (CD45RO+) T cells sorted from blood. This sequence joins TRBV7-9 and TRBJ2-4; D unclear. CDR3: CASSLAVGVSPRYF. The CDR3 coding sequence is TGTGCCAGCAGCTTAGCGGTGGGCGTATCCCCCCGGTACTTC.